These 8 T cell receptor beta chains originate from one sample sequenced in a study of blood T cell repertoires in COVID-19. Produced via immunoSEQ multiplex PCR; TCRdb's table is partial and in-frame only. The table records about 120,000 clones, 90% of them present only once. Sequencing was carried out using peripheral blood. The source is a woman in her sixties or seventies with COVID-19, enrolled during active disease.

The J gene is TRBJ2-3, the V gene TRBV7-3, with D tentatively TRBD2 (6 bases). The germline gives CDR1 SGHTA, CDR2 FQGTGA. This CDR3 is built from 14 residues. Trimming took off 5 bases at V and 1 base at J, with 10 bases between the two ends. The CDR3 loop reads CASSLEGRTDTQYF. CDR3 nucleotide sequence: TGTGCCAGCAGCCTGGAGGGCCGCACAGATACGCAGTATTTT.

The CDR3 DNA reads TGTGCCAGCAGTTTAGTGGCGGGAGCCAACTATGGCTACACCTTC. Its translation: CASSLVAGANYGYTF. The rearrangement uses TRBV28 and TRBJ1-2; no definite D call. The length of the CDR3 is 15 residues. Trimming cost V 2 bases and J 2 bases, with 12 bases left between them. The V gene's germline CDR1 is MDHEN and CDR2 SYDVKM.

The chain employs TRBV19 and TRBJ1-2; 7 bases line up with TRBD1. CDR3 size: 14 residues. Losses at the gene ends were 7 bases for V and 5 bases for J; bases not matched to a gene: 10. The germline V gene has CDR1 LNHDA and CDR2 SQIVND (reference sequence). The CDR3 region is CASMVTGMLYGYTF. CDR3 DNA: TGTGCCAGTATGGTGACAGGGATGTTATATGGCTACACCTTC.

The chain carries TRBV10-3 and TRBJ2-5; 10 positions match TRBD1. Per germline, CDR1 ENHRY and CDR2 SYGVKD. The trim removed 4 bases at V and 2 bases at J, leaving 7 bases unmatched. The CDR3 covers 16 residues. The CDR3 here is CAISGPGTGVQETQYF. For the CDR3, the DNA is TGTGCCATCAGTGGGCCTGGGACAGGGGTACAAGAGACCCAGTACTTC.

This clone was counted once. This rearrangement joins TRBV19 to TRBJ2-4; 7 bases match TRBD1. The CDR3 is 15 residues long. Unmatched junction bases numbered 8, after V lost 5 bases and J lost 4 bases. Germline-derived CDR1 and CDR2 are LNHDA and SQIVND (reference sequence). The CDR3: CASSVDRASKNIQYF. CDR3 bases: TGTGCCAGTAGTGTTGACAGGGCATCAAAAAACATTCAGTACTTC.

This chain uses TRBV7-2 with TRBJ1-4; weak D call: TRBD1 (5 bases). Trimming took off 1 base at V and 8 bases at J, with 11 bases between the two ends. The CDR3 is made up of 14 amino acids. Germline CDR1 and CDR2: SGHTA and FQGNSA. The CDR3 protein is CASSLGRVGEKLFF. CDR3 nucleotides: TGTGCCAGCAGCTTAGGCAGGGTAGGGGAAAAACTGTTTTTT.

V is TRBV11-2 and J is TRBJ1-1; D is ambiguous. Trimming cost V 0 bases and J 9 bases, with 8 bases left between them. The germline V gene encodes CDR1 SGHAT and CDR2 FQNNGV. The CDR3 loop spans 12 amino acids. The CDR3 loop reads CASSLDRVKAFF. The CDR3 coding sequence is TGTGCCAGCAGCTTAGATCGGGTAAAAGCTTTCTTT.

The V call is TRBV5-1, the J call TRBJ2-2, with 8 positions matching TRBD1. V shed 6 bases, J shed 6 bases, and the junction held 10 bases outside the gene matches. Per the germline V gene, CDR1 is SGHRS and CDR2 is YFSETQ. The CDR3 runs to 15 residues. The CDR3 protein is CASIRGQGGAGELFF. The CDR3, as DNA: TGCGCCAGCATCCGTGGACAGGGTGGGGCCGGGGAGCTGTTTTTT.